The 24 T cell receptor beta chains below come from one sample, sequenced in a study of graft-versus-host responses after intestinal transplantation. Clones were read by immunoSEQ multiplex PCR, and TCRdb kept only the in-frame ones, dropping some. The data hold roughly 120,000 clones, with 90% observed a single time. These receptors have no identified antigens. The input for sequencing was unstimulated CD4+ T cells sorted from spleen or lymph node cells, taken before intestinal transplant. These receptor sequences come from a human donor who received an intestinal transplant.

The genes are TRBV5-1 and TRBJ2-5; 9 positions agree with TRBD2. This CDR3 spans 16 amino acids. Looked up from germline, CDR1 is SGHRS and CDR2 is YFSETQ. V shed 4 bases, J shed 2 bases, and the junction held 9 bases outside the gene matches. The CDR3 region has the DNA TGCGCCAGCAGCACCCTGGGGCTAGCGGGACAAGAGACCCAGTACTTC. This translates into CASSTLGLAGQETQYF.

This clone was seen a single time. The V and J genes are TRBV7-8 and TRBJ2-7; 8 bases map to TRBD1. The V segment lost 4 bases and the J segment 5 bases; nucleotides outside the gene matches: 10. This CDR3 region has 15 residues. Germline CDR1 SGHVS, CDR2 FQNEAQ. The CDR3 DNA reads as TGTGCCAGCAGCTCCGGCGGGACAGGTTACCACGAGCAGTACTTC. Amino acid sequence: CASSSGGTGYHEQYF.

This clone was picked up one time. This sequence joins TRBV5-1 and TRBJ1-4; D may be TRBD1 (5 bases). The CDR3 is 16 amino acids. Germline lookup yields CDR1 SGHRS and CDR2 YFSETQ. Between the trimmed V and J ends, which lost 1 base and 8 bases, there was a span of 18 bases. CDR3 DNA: TGCGCCAGCAGCTTGAAAACAGGCGGAATCGGAGAAAAACTGTTTTTT. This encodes CASSLKTGGIGEKLFF.

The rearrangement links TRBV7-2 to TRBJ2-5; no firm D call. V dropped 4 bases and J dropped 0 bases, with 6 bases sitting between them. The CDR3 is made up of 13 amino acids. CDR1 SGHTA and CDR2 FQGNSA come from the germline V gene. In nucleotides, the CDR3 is TGTGCCAGCAGCTCAGTCTACCAAGAGACCCAGTACTTC. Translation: CASSSVYQETQYF.

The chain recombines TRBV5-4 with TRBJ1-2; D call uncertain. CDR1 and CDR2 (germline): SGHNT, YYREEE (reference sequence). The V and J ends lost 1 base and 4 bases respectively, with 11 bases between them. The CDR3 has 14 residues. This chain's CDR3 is CASSLIGGPYGYTF. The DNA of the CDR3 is TGTGCCAGCAGCTTGATTGGCGGGCCCTATGGCTACACCTTC.

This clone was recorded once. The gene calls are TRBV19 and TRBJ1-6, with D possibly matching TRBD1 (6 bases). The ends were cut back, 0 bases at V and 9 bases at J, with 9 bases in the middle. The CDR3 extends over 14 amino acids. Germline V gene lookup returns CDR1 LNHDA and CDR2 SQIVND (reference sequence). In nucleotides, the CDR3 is TGTGCCAGTAGTATAGATTACAGGGTTTCACCCCTCCACTTT. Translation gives CASSIDYRVSPLHF. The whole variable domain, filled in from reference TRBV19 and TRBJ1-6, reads DGGITQSPKYLFRKEGQNVTLSCEQNLNHDAMYWYRQDPGQGLRLIYYSQIVNDFQKGDIAEGYSVSREKKESFPLTVTSAQKNPTAFYLCASSIDYRVSPLHFGNGTRLTVT.

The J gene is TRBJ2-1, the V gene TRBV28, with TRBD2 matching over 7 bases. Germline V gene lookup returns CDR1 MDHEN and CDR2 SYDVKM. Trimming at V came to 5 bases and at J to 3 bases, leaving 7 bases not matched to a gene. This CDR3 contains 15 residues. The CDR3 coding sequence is TGTGCCAGCAGTCTAACTAGCGCCCGCTACAATGAGCAGTTCTTC. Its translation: CASSLTSARYNEQFF.

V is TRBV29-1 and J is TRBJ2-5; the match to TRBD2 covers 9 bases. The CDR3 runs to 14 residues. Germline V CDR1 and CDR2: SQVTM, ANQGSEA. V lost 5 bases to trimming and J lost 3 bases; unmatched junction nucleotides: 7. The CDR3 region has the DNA TGCAGCGTTACCAGCGGGGGGACTAAAGAGACCCAGTACTTC. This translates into CSVTSGGTKETQYF.

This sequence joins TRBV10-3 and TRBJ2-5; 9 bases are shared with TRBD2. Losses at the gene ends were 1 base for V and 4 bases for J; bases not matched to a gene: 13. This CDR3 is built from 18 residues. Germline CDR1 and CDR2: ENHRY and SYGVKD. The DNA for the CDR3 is TGTGCCATCAGTGAGTTTTCGGACAGCGGGAGGAGTCGAGAGACCCAGTACTTC. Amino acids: CAISEFSDSGRSRETQYF.

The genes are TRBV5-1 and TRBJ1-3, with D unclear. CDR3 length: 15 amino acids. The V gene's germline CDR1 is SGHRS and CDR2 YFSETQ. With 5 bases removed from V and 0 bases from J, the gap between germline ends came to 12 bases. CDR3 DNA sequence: TGCGCCAGCAGTTCTGACGGACTCTCTGGAAACACCATATATTTT. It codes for CASSSDGLSGNTIYF.

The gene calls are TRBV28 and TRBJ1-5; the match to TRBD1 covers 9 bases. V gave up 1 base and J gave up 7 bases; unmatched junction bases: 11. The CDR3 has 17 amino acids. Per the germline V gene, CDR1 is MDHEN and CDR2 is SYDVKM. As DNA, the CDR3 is TGTGCCAGCAGTTTATTAGGTGACAGGGGGTACGGACAGCCCCAGCATTTT. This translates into CASSLLGDRGYGQPQHF.

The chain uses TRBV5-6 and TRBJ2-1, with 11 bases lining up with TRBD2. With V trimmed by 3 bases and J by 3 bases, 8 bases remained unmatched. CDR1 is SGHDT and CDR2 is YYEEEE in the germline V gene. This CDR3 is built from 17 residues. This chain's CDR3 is CASSSLAGGVIYNEQFF. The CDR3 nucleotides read TGTGCCAGCAGCTCCCTAGCGGGAGGAGTTATCTACAATGAGCAGTTCTTC.

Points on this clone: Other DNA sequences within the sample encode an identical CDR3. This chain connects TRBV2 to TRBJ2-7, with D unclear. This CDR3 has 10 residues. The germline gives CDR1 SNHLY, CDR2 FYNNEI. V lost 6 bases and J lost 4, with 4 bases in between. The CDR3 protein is CASRAYEQYF. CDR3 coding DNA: TGTGCCAGCAGAGCTTACGAGCAGTACTTC.

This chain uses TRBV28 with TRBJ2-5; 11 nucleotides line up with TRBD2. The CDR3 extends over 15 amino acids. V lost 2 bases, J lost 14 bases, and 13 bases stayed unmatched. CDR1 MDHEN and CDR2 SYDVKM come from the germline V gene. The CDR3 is CASSLIGLAGGNTYF. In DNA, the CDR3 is TGTGCCAGCAGTTTAATCGGGCTAGCGGGAGGTAACACATACTTC.

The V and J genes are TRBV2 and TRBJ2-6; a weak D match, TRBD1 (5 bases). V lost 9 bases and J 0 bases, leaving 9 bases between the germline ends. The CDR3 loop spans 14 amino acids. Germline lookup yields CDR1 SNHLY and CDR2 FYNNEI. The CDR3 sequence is CASAGLSGANVLTF. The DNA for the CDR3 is TGTGCCAGTGCAGGGCTCTCTGGGGCCAACGTCCTGACTTTC.

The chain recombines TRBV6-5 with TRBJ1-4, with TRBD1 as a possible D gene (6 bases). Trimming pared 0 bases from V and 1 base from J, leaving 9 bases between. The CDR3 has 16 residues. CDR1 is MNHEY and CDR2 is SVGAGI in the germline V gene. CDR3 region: CASSYSKTGTNEKLFF. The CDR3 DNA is TGTGCCAGCAGTTACTCTAAGACAGGAACTAATGAAAAACTGTTTTTT.

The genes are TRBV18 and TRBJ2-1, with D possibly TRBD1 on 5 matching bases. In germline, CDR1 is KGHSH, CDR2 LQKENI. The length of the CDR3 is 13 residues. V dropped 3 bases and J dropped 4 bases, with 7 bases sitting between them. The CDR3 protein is CASSPRDYNEQFF. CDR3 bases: TGTGCCAGCTCACCCAGGGATTACAATGAGCAGTTCTTC. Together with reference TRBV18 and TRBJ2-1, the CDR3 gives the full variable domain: NAGVMQNPRHLVRRRGQEARLRCSPMKGHSHVYWYRQLPEEGLKFMVYLQKENIIDESGMPKERFSAEFPKEGPSILRIQQVVRGDSAAYFCASSPRDYNEQFFGPGTRLTVL.

In nucleotides, the CDR3 is TGTGCCAGTGGCTGGCTAGCGGGGGGGCTAGACACAGATACGCAGTATTTT. This codes for CASGWLAGGLDTDTQYF. The chain uses TRBV7-2 and TRBJ2-3; 12 bases are shared with TRBD2. The CDR3 has 17 amino acids. V trimming: 9 bases; J trimming: 2 bases; junction bases outside the gene matches: 12. Germline V gene sequence: CDR1 SGHTA, CDR2 FQGNSA.

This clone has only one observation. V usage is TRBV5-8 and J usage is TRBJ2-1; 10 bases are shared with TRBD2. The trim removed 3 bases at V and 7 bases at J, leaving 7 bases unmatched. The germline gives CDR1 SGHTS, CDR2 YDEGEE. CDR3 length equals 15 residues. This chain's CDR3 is CASSYSGGAVNEQFF. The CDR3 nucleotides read TGTGCCAGCAGCTACAGCGGGGGGGCAGTAAATGAGCAGTTCTTC.

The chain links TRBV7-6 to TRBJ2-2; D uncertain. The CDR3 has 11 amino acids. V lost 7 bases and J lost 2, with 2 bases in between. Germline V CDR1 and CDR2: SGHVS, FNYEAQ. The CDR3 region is CASTNTGELFF. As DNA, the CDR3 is TGTGCCAGCACTAACACCGGGGAGCTGTTTTTT.

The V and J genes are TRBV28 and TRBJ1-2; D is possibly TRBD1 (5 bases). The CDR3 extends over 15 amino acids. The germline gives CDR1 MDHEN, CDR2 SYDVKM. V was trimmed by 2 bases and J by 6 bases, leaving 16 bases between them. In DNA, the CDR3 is TGTGCCAGCAGTTTAAATCTGCAGGGCGGGAATGGCTACACCTTC. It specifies CASSLNLQGGNGYTF.

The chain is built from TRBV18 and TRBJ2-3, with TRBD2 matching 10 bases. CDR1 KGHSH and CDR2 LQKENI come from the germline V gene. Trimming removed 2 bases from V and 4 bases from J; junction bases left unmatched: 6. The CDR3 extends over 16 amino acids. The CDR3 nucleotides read TGTGCCAGCTCACCAGTGAGCGGGGGGGCCGCAGATACGCAGTATTTT. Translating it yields CASSPVSGGAADTQYF. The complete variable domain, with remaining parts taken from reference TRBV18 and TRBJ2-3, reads NAGVMQNPRHLVRRRGQEARLRCSPMKGHSHVYWYRQLPEEGLKFMVYLQKENIIDESGMPKERFSAEFPKEGPSILRIQQVVRGDSAAYFCASSPVSGGAADTQYFGPGTRLTVL.

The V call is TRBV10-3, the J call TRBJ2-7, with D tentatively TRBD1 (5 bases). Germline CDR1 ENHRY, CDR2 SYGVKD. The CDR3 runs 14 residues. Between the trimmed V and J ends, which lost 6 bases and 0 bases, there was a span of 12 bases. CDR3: CAISQQAFSYEQYF. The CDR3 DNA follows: TGTGCCATCAGCCAACAGGCGTTCTCCTACGAGCAGTACTTC.

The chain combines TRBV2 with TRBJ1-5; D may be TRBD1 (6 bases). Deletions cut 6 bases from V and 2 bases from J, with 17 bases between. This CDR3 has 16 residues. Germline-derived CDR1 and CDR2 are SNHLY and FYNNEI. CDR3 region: CASSGPGTLGNQPQHF. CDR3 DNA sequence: TGTGCCAGCAGCGGTCCCGGGACACTGGGCAATCAGCCCCAGCATTTT.